These 32 T cell receptor beta chains were all obtained from the same sample, sequenced in a study of blood T cell repertoires in COVID-19. Profiled with immunoSEQ multiplex PCR; TCRdb holds only in-frame clones, not every one. This sample has about 140,000 clones; around nine tenths occur once, and the top ten carry around 4.5%. Sequencing input: peripheral blood. The receptors were gathered from a woman in her 40s with acute or convalescent COVID-19.

This rearrangement joins TRBV27 to TRBJ2-1; D is unclear. CDR1 is MNHEY and CDR2 is SMNVEV in the germline V gene (reference sequence). CDR3 length: 11 residues. Between the trimmed V and J ends, which lost 4 bases and 12 bases, there was a span of 10 bases. CDR3 in DNA: TGTGCCAGCAGTTACTTGGGCAGGCAGTTCTTC. This translates into CASSYLGRQFF.

V usage is TRBV10-3 and J usage is TRBJ1-1, with a possible D match to TRBD1 (5 bases). Trimming pared 3 bases from V and 4 bases from J, leaving 6 bases between. This CDR3 has 12 residues. CDR1 ENHRY and CDR2 SYGVKD come from the germline V gene. The CDR3 reads CAISDRGTEAFF. For the CDR3, the DNA is TGTGCCATCAGTGATAGGGGCACTGAAGCTTTCTTT.

This chain connects TRBV5-4 to TRBJ2-3, with 10 bases that match TRBD2. Germline CDR1 SGHNT, CDR2 YYREEE (reference sequence). This CDR3 is 15 amino acids long. Germline trimming cut 2 bases from V and 7 bases from J; bases unmatched to any gene: 7. The DNA for the CDR3 is TGTGCCAGCAGCTTAACTAGCGGGGAGTCAAATACGCAGTATTTT. Amino acid sequence: CASSLTSGESNTQYF.

This clone was detected only once. V usage is TRBV9 and J usage is TRBJ2-2, with TRBD2 identical over 7 bases. J was trimmed by 6 bases and V by 0 bases; bases with no gene match: 2. CDR1 and CDR2 (germline): SGDLS, YYNGEE. The CDR3 contains 14 residues. CDR3 nucleotides: TGTGCCAGCAGCGTAGAGGGAGGGCCCGGGGAGCTGTTTTTT. Encoded protein: CASSVEGGPGELFF.

V gene TRBV6-2 or TRBV6-3 combines with J gene TRBJ1-4, with D unclear. The germline V gene has CDR1 MNHEY and CDR2 SVGEGT. This CDR3 region has 16 residues. Trimming pared 1 base from V and 0 bases from J, leaving 9 bases between. The CDR3 nucleotides read TGTGCCAGCAGTTACTTAGAGGCTGCAACTAATGAAAAACTGTTTTTT. Translation gives CASSYLEAATNEKLFF.

The chain has TRBV9 and TRBJ1-4; D perhaps matches TRBD1 (5 bases). The CDR3 runs to 17 residues. The germline CDR1 and CDR2 sequences are SGDLS and YYNGEE. Trimming took off 4 bases at V and 7 bases at J, with 23 bases between the two ends. This CDR3 reads CASSPQGVQGAGEKLFF. Here the CDR3 DNA reads TGTGCCAGCAGCCCCCAGGGTGTGCAGGGCGCAGGTGAAAAACTGTTTTTT.

This clone has a handful of counts. The chain is built from TRBV19 and TRBJ1-6; 8 nucleotides match TRBD1. This CDR3 is built from 15 residues. Germline V CDR1 and CDR2: LNHDA, SQIVND (reference sequence). V shed 4 bases and J 5 bases; nucleotides not matched to a gene: 4. The CDR3 sequence is CASSRTGWNNSPLHF. The CDR3 DNA follows: TGTGCCAGTAGTAGGACAGGGTGGAATAATTCACCCCTCCACTTT.

This clone was picked up one time. The chain links TRBV7-9 to TRBJ2-7, with a tentative D call TRBD1 (5 bases). Germline V gene lookup returns CDR1 SEHNR and CDR2 FQNEAQ (reference sequence). CDR3 length: 13 residues. The ends were cut back, 3 bases at V and 3 bases at J, with 9 bases in the middle. CDR3 in DNA: TGTGCCAGCAGCTTGGACATTCGCTACGAGCAGTACTTC. It translates to CASSLDIRYEQYF.

The genes are TRBV19 and TRBJ2-3; D is undetermined. With 3 bases removed from V and 3 bases from J, the gap between germline ends came to 7 bases. The CDR3 sequence is 13 residues long. The V gene's germline CDR1 is LNHDA and CDR2 SQIVND (reference sequence). CDR3 loop: CASSMQATDTQYF. CDR3 bases: TGTGCCAGTAGTATGCAGGCAACAGATACGCAGTATTTT.

Here the CDR3 reads CASSPIPGGGTEAFF. The CDR3 DNA follows: TGTGCCAGCAGTCCCATCCCTGGGGGGGGCACTGAAGCTTTCTTT. V and J are TRBV27 and TRBJ1-1, with D tentatively TRBD1 (5 bases). CDR1 and CDR2 (germline): MNHEY, SMNVEV (reference sequence). V was clipped by 5 bases and J by 4 bases, with 17 bases between them. This CDR3 region has 15 residues.

This clone was found once. The rearrangement links TRBV7-9 to TRBJ1-1, with TRBD1 matching 7 bases. This CDR3 is 14 amino acids long. With V trimmed by 8 bases and J by 1 base, 7 bases remained unmatched. Germline V gives CDR1 SEHNR, CDR2 FQNEAQ (reference sequence). CDR3 coding DNA: TGTGCCAGCGGTAAGGGGGCAGGGAACACTGAAGCTTTCTTT. Its translation is CASGKGAGNTEAFF.

The J gene is TRBJ2-7, the V gene TRBV18; a possible D gene is TRBD2 (7 bases). This CDR3 has 17 amino acids. V shed 0 bases and J shed 0 bases, with 15 bases lying between them. Per germline, CDR1 KGHSH and CDR2 LQKENI. The CDR3 DNA follows: TGTGCCAGCTCACCACCTTCGGCGGGGGCTTTCTCCTACGAGCAGTACTTC. It encodes CASSPPSAGAFSYEQYF.

This clone was counted a few times. The chain employs TRBV9 and TRBJ2-1; 13 bases are a match to TRBD2. V was clipped by 4 bases and J by 12 bases; unmatched bases: 10. Germline V lookup: CDR1 SGDLS, CDR2 YYNGEE. There are 15 residues in the CDR3. The CDR3 is CASSPGTSGMGVQFF. The CDR3 DNA follows: TGTGCCAGCAGCCCCGGGACTAGCGGGATGGGAGTGCAGTTCTTC.

J is TRBJ2-5 and V is TRBV7-2; no reliable D call. Per germline, CDR1 SGHTA and CDR2 FQGNSA. This CDR3 is 13 amino acids long. Trimming stripped 2 bases from V and 4 bases from J, with 8 bases between. CDR3 residues: CASSLQYTETQYF. The CDR3 coding sequence is TGTGCCAGCAGCTTACAGTATACAGAGACCCAGTACTTC.

This clone was seen just once. The rearrangement joins TRBV10-2 to TRBJ1-1; no firm D call. Trimming took off 5 bases at V and 3 bases at J, with 10 bases between the two ends. This CDR3 spans 13 amino acids. Germline V CDR1 and CDR2: WSHSY, SAAADI. The CDR3, as DNA: TGCGCCAGCAGTAGATTGGGAGACACTGAAGCTTTCTTT. Encoded protein: CASSRLGDTEAFF.

V is TRBV29-1 and J is TRBJ1-1; TRBD1 matches 9 bases. The CDR3 has 15 amino acids. The germline V gene has CDR1 SQVTM and CDR2 ANQGSEA. The ends lost 4 bases at V and 6 bases at J; junction bases unmatched: 12. Written as DNA, the CDR3 is TGCAGCGTTGTAGCGAGAAGGGACAGGGTACCTGAAGCTTTCTTT. Protein product: CSVVARRDRVPEAFF.

The rearrangement joins TRBV27 to TRBJ2-7; possibly TRBD2 for D (6 bases). Germline CDR1 MNHEY, CDR2 SMNVEV (reference sequence). Trimming took off 6 bases at V and 3 bases at J, with 15 bases between the two ends. This CDR3 region has 14 residues. In nucleotides, the CDR3 is TGTGCCAGCAGGCGACTAGGAAAAAACTACGAGCAGTACTTC. It is translated as CASRRLGKNYEQYF.

V and J are TRBV6-6 and TRBJ2-3, with 11 bases that match TRBD2. Per the germline V gene, CDR1 is MNHNY and CDR2 is SVGAGI (reference sequence). The length of the CDR3 is 16 residues. Germline trimming cut 0 bases from V and 6 bases from J; bases unmatched to any gene: 5. The CDR3 protein is CASSYSRLAGLDTQYF. CDR3 nucleotides: TGTGCCAGCAGTTACTCAAGACTAGCGGGGCTTGATACGCAGTATTTT.

V usage is TRBV9 and J usage is TRBJ1-6; 7 positions match TRBD1. Germline CDR1 SGDLS, CDR2 YYNGEE. This CDR3 has 15 amino acids. Trimming took 0 bases from V and 6 from J; bases not matched to a gene: 3. The CDR3 nucleotides read TGTGCCAGCAGCGTAGGAGACAGGGCTAATTCACCCCTCCACTTT. Residues: CASSVGDRANSPLHF.

This clone was seen once. CDR3 in amino acids: CASTLDRNTEAFF. The CDR3 DNA follows: TGTGCCAGCACCTTGGACAGGAACACTGAAGCTTTCTTT. The V gene is TRBV2, the J gene TRBJ1-1; TRBD1 might be the D (6 bases). This CDR3 comprises 13 residues. From germline, CDR1 is SNHLY and CDR2 FYNNEI. Trimming removed 7 bases from V and 1 base from J, with 10 bases in between.

This clone was seen only once. This chain joins TRBV28 and TRBJ2-2; the match to TRBD2 covers 11 bases. Germline CDR1 reads MDHEN; CDR2 reads SYDVKM. J lost 7 bases, V lost 6 bases, and 4 bases had no gene match. CDR3 length: 14 residues. Here the CDR3 DNA reads TGTGCCAGCAGACAGACTAGCGGGAACGGGGAGCTGTTTTTT. Protein sequence: CASRQTSGNGELFF.

The chain is built from TRBV28 and TRBJ1-3, with a tentative D call TRBD1 (5 bases). Per germline, CDR1 MDHEN and CDR2 SYDVKM. The CDR3 length is 16 residues. V dropped 2 bases and J dropped 0 bases, with 11 bases sitting between them. The CDR3 reads CASSLRGPVSGNTIYF. CDR3 DNA: TGTGCCAGCAGTTTAAGGGGCCCTGTCTCTGGAAACACCATATATTTT.

The chain joins TRBV10-3 to TRBJ1-3; D gene ambiguous. Germline CDR1 is ENHRY and CDR2 is SYGVKD. The length of the CDR3 is 14 residues. V dropped 6 bases and J dropped 0 bases, with 9 bases sitting between them. CDR3 bases: TGTGCCATCAGCGAAACTGGCTCTGGAAACACCATATATTTT. It codes for CAISETGSGNTIYF.

The V call is TRBV27, the J call TRBJ1-3; possible D gene TRBD1, 6 bases. Germline loops: CDR1 MNHEY, CDR2 SMNVEV (reference sequence). CDR3 length: 15 residues. With 5 bases removed from V and 0 bases from J, the gap between germline ends came to 11 bases. CDR3 DNA: TGTGCCAGCAGTGCGACAGGTACCTCTGGAAACACCATATATTTT. Protein: CASSATGTSGNTIYF.

In DNA, the CDR3 is TGTGCCAGCGCAGACAGGCCACAATCACCCCTCCACTTT. Amino acids: CASADRPQSPLHF. This chain links TRBV28 with TRBJ1-6; a weak D match, TRBD1 (6 bases). The CDR3 sequence is 13 residues long. Deletions cut 8 bases from V and 10 bases from J, with 15 bases between. Germline CDR1 is MDHEN and CDR2 is SYDVKM.

The chain is built from TRBV18 and TRBJ2-1, with D hard to call. CDR1 KGHSH and CDR2 LQKENI come from the germline V gene. V shed 5 bases and J shed 0 bases, with 11 bases lying between them. This CDR3 is built from 15 residues. CDR3 residues: CASSAAASSYNEQFF. The CDR3 DNA reads TGTGCCAGCTCAGCGGCGGCGAGCTCCTACAATGAGCAGTTCTTC.

V and J are TRBV11-2 and TRBJ2-6; no reliable D call. The CDR3 spans 15 residues. V was pared by 4 bases and J by 0 bases, with 7 bases between. Germline CDR1 reads SGHAT; CDR2 reads FQNNGV. CDR3 protein: CASSSRASGANVLTF. Written as DNA, the CDR3 is TGTGCCAGCAGCTCCCGCGCCTCTGGGGCCAACGTCCTGACTTTC. Based on the CDR3 plus reference TRBV11-2 and TRBJ2-6, the full variable domain is EAGVAQSPRYKIIEKRQSVAFWCNPISGHATLYWYQQILGQGPKLLIQFQNNGVVDDSQLPKDRFSAERLKGVDSTLKIQPAKLEDSAVYLCASSSRASGANVLTFGAGSRLTVL.

CDR3 DNA sequence: TGTGCCAGCAGCCAGCAAGGGACAGCTGCCTACGAGCAGTACTTC. Translated, it gives CASSQQGTAAYEQYF. This rearrangement joins TRBV3-1 (or the pseudogene TRBV3-2) to TRBJ2-7; 7 nucleotides match TRBD1. The CDR3 is 15 amino acids. V was pared by 3 bases and J by 2 bases, with 7 bases of the junction left unmatched. The V gene's germline CDR1 is LGHDT and CDR2 YNNKEL (reference sequence).

The DNA for the CDR3 is TGTGCCAGCACCCTACAGGGGCAGCCCCAGCATTTT. It translates to CASTLQGQPQHF. The chain is built from TRBV28 and TRBJ1-5, with 7 bases lining up with TRBD1. CDR3 length equals 12 residues. Per germline, CDR1 MDHEN and CDR2 SYDVKM. The ends lost 7 bases at V and 7 bases at J; junction bases unmatched: 4.

The chain joins TRBV19 to TRBJ1-2, with 8 bases aligning to TRBD1. Trimming removed 3 bases from V and 4 bases from J; junction bases left unmatched: 4. CDR1 is LNHDA, CDR2 SQIVND, per germline (reference sequence). CDR3 length: 14 residues. CDR3 loop: CASSIGTGGYGYTF. The CDR3 nucleotides read TGTGCCAGTAGTATCGGGACAGGAGGCTATGGCTACACCTTC. Supplemented by reference TRBV19 and TRBJ1-2, the full variable domain reads DGGITQSPKYLFRKEGQNVTLSCEQNLNHDAMYWYRQDPGQGLRLIYYSQIVNDFQKGDIAEGYSVSREKKESFPLTVTSAQKNPTAFYLCASSIGTGGYGYTFGSGTRLTVV.

The CDR3 is CASSSDRVNQPQHF. CDR3 DNA: TGTGCCAGCAGCTCAGACAGGGTTAATCAGCCCCAGCATTTT. The gene calls are TRBV2 and TRBJ1-5; TRBD1 aligns across 7 bases. The CDR3 is 14 residues long. Per the germline V gene, CDR1 is SNHLY and CDR2 is FYNNEI. Trimming removed 6 bases from V and 4 bases from J; junction bases left unmatched: 6. Together with reference TRBV2 and TRBJ1-5, the CDR3 gives the full variable domain: EPEVTQTPSHQVTQMGQEVILRCVPISNHLYFYWYRQILGQKVEFLVSFYNNEISEKSEIFDDQFSVERPDGSNFTLKIRSTKLEDSAMYFCASSSDRVNQPQHFGDGTRLSIL.

The chain recombines TRBV4-3 with TRBJ1-2; 10 nucleotides align to TRBD1. Germline values: CDR1 LGHNA, CDR2 YSLEER. The V segment lost 0 bases and the J segment 7 bases; nucleotides outside the gene matches: 8. There are 16 residues in the CDR3. The CDR3 nucleotides read TGCGCCAGCAGCCAAGATAGGGGACAGGGGATGGGTGGCTACACCTTC. It translates to CASSQDRGQGMGGYTF.